Detailed here is one TCR beta chain. Deletions cut 7 bases from V and 2 bases from J, with 14 bases between. The CDR3 spans 14 residues. Germline assignment: CDR1 SGHTA and CDR2 FQGTGA. This specimen comes from a study of T cell responses to AZD1222 COVID-19 vaccine. Clones were read by immunoSEQ multiplex PCR, and TCRdb kept only the in-frame ones, dropping some. The table has over 95,000 clones, about 91% seen once; the top ten hold 6.5%. The TCR was taken from an adult who received the AZD1222 COVID-19 vaccine. The sample was peripheral blood, taken 28 days after the second AZD1222 dose. V gene TRBV7-3 combines with J gene TRBJ1-2; no reliable D call. The CDR3 loop reads CASTGRAANYGYTF. The CDR3 DNA reads as TGTGCCAGCACCGGTAGGGCAGCAAACTATGGCTACACCTTC. The full variable domain, rest sourced from reference TRBV7-3 and TRBJ1-2, is GAGVSQTPSNKVTEKGKYVELRCDPISGHTALYWYRQSLGQGPEFLIYFQGTGAADDSGLPNDRFFAVRPEGSVSTLKIQRTERGDSAVYLCASTGRAANYGYTFGSGTRLTVV.